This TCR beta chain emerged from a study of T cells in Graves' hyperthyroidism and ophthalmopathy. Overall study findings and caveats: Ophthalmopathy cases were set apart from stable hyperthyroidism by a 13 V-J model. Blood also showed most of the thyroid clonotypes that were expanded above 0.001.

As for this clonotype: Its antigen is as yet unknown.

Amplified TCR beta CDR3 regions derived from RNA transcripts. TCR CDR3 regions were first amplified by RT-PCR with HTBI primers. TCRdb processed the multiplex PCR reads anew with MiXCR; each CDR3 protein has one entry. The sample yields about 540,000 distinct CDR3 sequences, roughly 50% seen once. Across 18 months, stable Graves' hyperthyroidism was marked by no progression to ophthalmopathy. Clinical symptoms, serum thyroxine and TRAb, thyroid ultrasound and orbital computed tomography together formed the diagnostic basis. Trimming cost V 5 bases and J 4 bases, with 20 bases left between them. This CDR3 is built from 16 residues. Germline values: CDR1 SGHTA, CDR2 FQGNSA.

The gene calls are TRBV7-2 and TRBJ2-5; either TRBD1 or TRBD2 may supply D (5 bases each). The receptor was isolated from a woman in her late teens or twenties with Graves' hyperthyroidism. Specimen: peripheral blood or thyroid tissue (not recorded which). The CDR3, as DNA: TGTGCCAGCAGCCAAATTGAGCCAGGGACGGGAGAGACCCAGTACTTC. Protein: CASSQIEPGTGETQYF.